One and the same sample provided the 8 T cell receptor beta chains below, sequenced in a study of metastatic and nonmetastatic thyroid tumors. Through MiXCR, TCRdb re-clonotyped the PCR reads. The data contain over 50,000 clones, under 30% of them singletons. Before thyroid surgery, none of the patients had received any treatment. The sequenced sample consisted of blood. These receptor sequences come from a female donor with papillary thyroid cancer or a benign thyroid nodule (not recorded which). Some clones in this sample may be carry-over from other donors' samples.

This clone has a handful of counts. The rearrangement joins TRBV5-1 to TRBJ2-2; the match to TRBD2 covers 8 bases. The germline V gene has CDR1 SGHRS and CDR2 YFSETQ. Trimming at V came to 0 bases and at J to 7 bases, leaving 5 bases not matched to a gene. This CDR3 contains 15 residues. The CDR3 DNA follows: TGCGCCAGCAGCTTGGATAGCGGGGCACACGGGGAGCTGTTTTTT. It encodes CASSLDSGAHGELFF. Full variable domain (missing parts from reference TRBV5-1 and TRBJ2-2): KAGVTQTPRYLIKTRGQQVTLSCSPISGHRSVSWYQQTPGQGLQFLFEYFSETQRNKGNFPGRFSGRQFSNSRSEMNVSTLELGDSALYLCASSLDSGAHGELFFGEGSRLTVL.

This sequence joins TRBV4-1 and TRBJ1-5; no reliable D call. Trimming cost V 4 bases and J 4 bases, with 8 bases left between them. The CDR3 runs to 13 residues. Germline CDR1 MGHRA, CDR2 YSYEKL. CDR3 amino acids: CASSLAGNQPQHF. The CDR3 bases are TGCGCCAGCAGCCTTGCCGGGAATCAGCCCCAGCATTTT.

This clone showed up just a few times. The V gene is TRBV19, the J gene TRBJ2-1; D is uncertain. Germline CDR1 LNHDA, CDR2 SQIVND (reference sequence). V shed 5 bases and J shed 3 bases, with 11 bases lying between them. The CDR3 totals 14 residues. CDR3 sequence reads: CASSRQFGYNEQFF. CDR3 bases: TGTGCCAGTAGTCGGCAGTTCGGCTACAATGAGCAGTTCTTC.

This clone was observed at least ten times. In the same sample, other DNA sequences code for this CDR3. The chain is built from TRBV19 and TRBJ2-5; 7 positions agree with TRBD2. This CDR3 is 14 amino acids long. Germline V gives CDR1 LNHDA, CDR2 SQIVND (reference sequence). The V and J ends lost 5 bases and 4 bases, in that order; junction bases with no gene match: 7. This CDR3 is CASSRTPGGETQYF. DNA for the CDR3: TGTGCCAGTAGTCGGACTCCGGGGGGAGAGACCCAGTACTTC.

This clone has only a few counts. The CDR3, as DNA: TGTGCCAGCAGTTTAGACCACACAGATACGCAGTATTTT. Encoded protein: CASSLDHTDTQYF. The genes are TRBV12-3 or TRBV12-4 and TRBJ2-3; D is unclear. V was pared by 1 base and J by 2 bases, with 4 bases between. This CDR3 region has 13 residues.

This clone turned up a few times. J is TRBJ2-2 and V is TRBV2, with TRBD1 matching over 7 bases. The germline CDR1 and CDR2 sequences are SNHLY and FYNNEI. The CDR3 sequence is 15 residues long. V lost 7 bases and J lost 6; bases outside the gene matches: 11. This CDR3 is CASNPPGQSAGELFF. CDR3 nucleotides: TGTGCCAGCAACCCCCCGGGACAGAGCGCCGGGGAGCTGTTTTTT.

The J gene is TRBJ2-7, the V gene TRBV28; TRBD1 is a possible D gene (5 bases). V lost 3 bases to trimming and J lost 0 bases, with 12 bases between them. This CDR3 is built from 15 residues. Germline CDR1 MDHEN, CDR2 SYDVKM. CDR3 sequence: CASSFDGAASYEQYF. Here the CDR3 DNA reads TGTGCCAGCAGTTTTGATGGGGCGGCCTCCTACGAGCAGTACTTC.

The chain recombines TRBV2 with TRBJ1-6; 7 positions match TRBD1. V trimming: 5 bases; J trimming: 9 bases; junction bases outside the gene matches: 4. The CDR3 runs 13 residues. Germline V gene lookup returns CDR1 SNHLY and CDR2 FYNNEI. CDR3 DNA: TGTGCCAGCAGTCCGGACAGGATTTCACCCCTCCACTTT. This translates into CASSPDRISPLHF.